A selection of T cell receptor beta chains follows, all from one sample in a study of blood T cell repertoires in COVID-19. Assay: immunoSEQ multiplex PCR; the TCRdb copy retains only in-frame clones and omits some. The sample shows about 170,000 clones, approximately 81% of them seen only once. The source material was peripheral blood. These receptors were collected from a woman aged 70 to 79 with COVID-19, enrolled during active disease. CDR3s include the opening cysteine and the closing phenylalanine or tryptophan. A D gene is named only where the DNA matches it firmly. Size is stated for part of the rows, as once, few or many counts, or as a class when the clone is expanded.

CASSPPQGHTEAFF,TGTGCCAGCAGCCCCCCCCAGGGGCACACTGAAGCTTTCTTT,TRBJ1-1,NA,TRBV28,NA
CASSSQGGGQPQHF,TGTGCCAGCAGTTCTCAGGGAGGAGGACAGCCCCAGCATTTT,TRBJ1-5,NA,TRBV5-5,NA
CASSNREAQYF,TGTGCCAGCAGTAATCGGGAGGCTCAGTACTTC,TRBJ2-5,NA,TRBV6-5,TRBD2
CASSGTGKNPPLHF,TGTGCCAGCAGCGGGACAGGGAAAAATCCACCCCTCCACTTT,TRBJ1-6,NA,TRBV27,TRBD1
CASITAELWNEKLFF,TGTGCCAGCATTACGGCAGAACTATGGAATGAAAAACTGTTTTTT,TRBJ1-4,NA,TRBV2,NA
CASSLGGVSGELFF,TGTGCCAGCAGCTTAGGGGGCGTTTCCGGGGAGCTGTTTTTT,TRBJ2-2,once,TRBV11-2,NA
CASSQDLGPRQAHDIQYF,TGCGCCAGCAGCCAAGATTTGGGGCCCCGACAGGCTCACGACATTCAGTACTTC,TRBJ2-4,NA,TRBV4-1,NA
CASSPTTGGYTF,TGTGCCAGCAGTCCGACGACTGGTGGCTACACCTTC,TRBJ1-2,NA,TRBV6-5,NA
CASSLGVKNTEAFF,TGCGCCAGCAGCTTGGGAGTGAAGAACACTGAAGCTTTCTTT,TRBJ1-1,once,TRBV5-1,NA
CASSPQGNSPLHF,TGTGCCAGCTCACCTCAGGGAAACTCACCCCTCCACTTT,TRBJ1-6,once,TRBV18,NA
CASIGQGKYEQYF,TGTGCCAGCATCGGGCAGGGTAAATACGAGCAGTACTTC,TRBJ2-7,NA,TRBV28,NA
CSVATGTGNTGELFF,TGCAGCGTTGCAACCGGGACAGGGAACACCGGGGAGCTGTTTTTT,TRBJ2-2,NA,TRBV29-1,TRBD1
CASSFSSGPSYNEQFF,TGCGCCAGCAGCTTCTCTAGCGGGCCGTCCTACAATGAGCAGTTCTTC,TRBJ2-1,NA,TRBV5-1,TRBD2
CASSPGRDNEQFF,TGTGCCAGCAGCCCAGGGAGGGACAATGAGCAGTTCTTC,TRBJ2-1,NA,TRBV7-2,TRBD2
CATTLGGANTGELFF,TGTGCCACCACCCTTGGCGGAGCGAACACCGGGGAGCTGTTTTTT,TRBJ2-2,few,TRBV15,NA
CASSLAPVGYTF,TGTGCCAGCAGTTTGGCCCCTGTTGGCTACACCTTC,TRBJ1-2,NA,TRBV28,NA
CASSSGTGNEKLFF,TGTGCCAGCAGTTCCGGGACAGGGAATGAAAAACTGTTTTTT,TRBJ1-4,NA,TRBV6-5,TRBD1
CASSLRTGPFATNEKLFF,TGTGCCAGCAGTCTGAGGACAGGCCCCTTTGCAACTAATGAAAAACTGTTTTTT,TRBJ1-4,NA,TRBV27,TRBD1
CASSPDRGQETQYF,TGTGCCAGCAGCCCCGACAGGGGCCAAGAGACCCAGTACTTC,TRBJ2-5,NA,TRBV7-2,TRBD1
CAIGQTLRNQPQHF,TGTGCCATCGGGCAGACATTAAGGAATCAGCCCCAGCATTTT,TRBJ1-5,few,TRBV10-3,NA
CASSSGTGENQPQHF,TGTGCCAGTAGTAGTGGGACAGGGGAGAACCAGCCCCAGCATTTT,TRBJ1-5,NA,TRBV19,TRBD1
CASSMRGLSNQPQHF,TGTGCCAGTAGTATGCGGGGGTTGAGCAATCAGCCCCAGCATTTT,TRBJ1-5,NA,TRBV19,NA
CASSLDHPGGRDEQFF,TGTGCCAGCAGCTTAGATCACCCAGGTGGCCGCGATGAGCAGTTCTTC,TRBJ2-1,few,TRBV11-3,NA
CASSPTAESMTGANEKLFF,TGTGCCAGCTCACCGACCGCGGAGTCGATGACAGGGGCAAATGAAAAACTGTTTTTT,TRBJ1-4,NA,TRBV18,TRBD1
CATAEDTPSGANVLTF,TGTGCCACCGCCGAGGACACCCCCTCTGGGGCCAACGTCCTGACTTTC,TRBJ2-6,NA,TRBV24-1,NA
CASIGLADSNQPQHF,TGTGCCAGTATCGGGTTGGCAGATAGCAATCAGCCCCAGCATTTT,TRBJ1-5,NA,TRBV19,NA
CASSRQGLGEKLFF,TGTGCCAGCAGCCGACAGGGCTTGGGGGAAAAACTGTTTTTT,TRBJ1-4,NA,TRBV9,TRBD1
CASGPKETQYF,TGTGCCAGCGGGCCAAAAGAGACCCAGTACTTC,TRBJ2-5,few,TRBV7-9,NA
CASSRSDSGMGYEQYF,TGCGCCAGCAGCCGATCTGATAGCGGGATGGGCTACGAGCAGTACTTC,TRBJ2-7,NA,TRBV4-1,TRBD2
CASSLGGLTDTQYF,TGTGCCAGCAGCTTAGGAGGTCTTACAGATACGCAGTATTTT,TRBJ2-3,NA,TRBV11-2,NA
CASSQVRNTEAFF,TGTGCCAGCAGCCAAGTCCGGAACACTGAAGCTTTCTTT,TRBJ1-1,few,TRBV14,NA
CASSFRAGGEGDTEAFF,TGCGCCAGCAGCTTCAGGGCAGGGGGCGAGGGAGACACTGAAGCTTTCTTT,TRBJ1-1,NA,TRBV5-1,TRBD1
CASSLHGQGPQHF,TGTGCCAGCAGTTTACACGGACAGGGCCCCCAGCATTTT,TRBJ1-5,NA,TRBV28,TRBD1
CASSSLLFVDEQYF,TGTGCCAGCAGCAGTCTGCTTTTTGTTGACGAGCAGTACTTC,TRBJ2-7,NA,TRBV28,NA
CASSVTGTVRTGELFF,TGTGCCAGCAGCGTAACCGGGACAGTAAGGACCGGGGAGCTGTTTTTT,TRBJ2-2,few,TRBV9,TRBD1
CASSDSRGNTQYF,TGTGCCAGCAGCGATTCCAGGGGGAATACGCAGTATTTT,TRBJ2-3,few,TRBV9,TRBD1
CASSDSSSPTDTQYF,TGTGCCAGCAGTGACTCTAGTTCCCCCACAGATACGCAGTATTTT,TRBJ2-3,NA,TRBV6-4,NA
CASSDAGEQYF,TGTGCCAGCAGTGACGCCGGCGAGCAGTACTTC,TRBJ2-7,NA,TRBV6-1,NA
CASSVGQHLQETQYF,TGTGCCAGCAGCGTAGGGCAACACCTCCAAGAGACCCAGTACTTC,TRBJ2-5,NA,TRBV9,NA
CASSLGGPTDTQYF,TGTGCCAGCAGTTTAGGAGGGCCCACAGATACGCAGTATTTT,TRBJ2-3,NA,TRBV27,NA
CSASLISGTGGSGANVLTF,TGCAGTGCTAGTTTAATCTCCGGGACAGGGGGCTCTGGGGCCAACGTCCTGACTTTC,TRBJ2-6,NA,TRBV20-1,TRBD1
CATSDLGQGYTGELFF,TGTGCCACCAGTGATTTGGGACAGGGGTACACCGGGGAGCTGTTTTTT,TRBJ2-2,once,TRBV24-1,TRBD1
CASSLWRESTDTQYF,TGTGCCAGCAGCCTCTGGCGGGAGTCCACAGATACGCAGTATTTT,TRBJ2-3,NA,TRBV11-3,TRBD2
CASSPGTPNQPQHF,TGTGCCAGCAGCCCCGGGACACCCAATCAGCCCCAGCATTTT,TRBJ1-5,few,TRBV7-2,NA
CASSIPTRNSPLHF,TGTGCCAGTAGTATCCCTACCAGGAATTCACCCCTCCACTTT,TRBJ1-6,NA,TRBV19,NA
CASSVGGSSGNTIYF,TGTGCCAGCAGCGTAGGCGGATCCTCTGGAAACACCATATATTTT,TRBJ1-3,NA,TRBV9,NA
CAWRSGMVSYEQYF,TGTGCCTGGAGGTCGGGAATGGTTTCCTACGAGCAGTACTTC,TRBJ2-7,NA,TRBV30,NA
CASSMWGRGAYGYTF,TGTGCCAGTAGTATGTGGGGGAGGGGCGCCTATGGCTACACCTTC,TRBJ1-2,few,TRBV19,NA
CASSLAQGGGQPQHF,TGTGCCAGCAGCTTAGCTCAGGGAGGAGGGCAGCCCCAGCATTTT,TRBJ1-5,NA,TRBV11-2,NA